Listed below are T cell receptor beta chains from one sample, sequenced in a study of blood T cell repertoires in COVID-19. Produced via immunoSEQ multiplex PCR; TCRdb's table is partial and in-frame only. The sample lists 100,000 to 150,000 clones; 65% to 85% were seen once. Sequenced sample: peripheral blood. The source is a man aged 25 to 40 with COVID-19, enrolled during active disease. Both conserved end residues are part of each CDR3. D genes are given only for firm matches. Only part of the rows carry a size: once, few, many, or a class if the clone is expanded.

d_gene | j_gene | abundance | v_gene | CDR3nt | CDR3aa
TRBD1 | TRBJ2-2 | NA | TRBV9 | TGTGCCAGCAGCTCTTCAGGGGGCACCGGGACCGGGGAGCTGTTTTTT | CASSSSGGTGTGELFF
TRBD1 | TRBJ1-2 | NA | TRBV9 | TGTGCCAGCAGCCTTGAACAGGGGAATAGTGGCTACACCTTC | CASSLEQGNSGYTF
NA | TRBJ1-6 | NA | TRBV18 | TGTGCCAGTTCCGGAGGGGACAATTCACCCCTCCACTTT | CASSGGDNSPLHF
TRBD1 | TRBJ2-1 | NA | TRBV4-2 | TGTGCCAGCAGCCAGGGACAGGGATCCTACAATGAGCAGTTCTTC | CASSQGQGSYNEQFF
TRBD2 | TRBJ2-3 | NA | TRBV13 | TGTGCCAGCAGCCCCCGGCTAGCGGGGCCCGGGGGGACGCAGTATTTT | CASSPRLAGPGGTQYF
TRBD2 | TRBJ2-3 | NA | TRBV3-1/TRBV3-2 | TGTGCCAGCAGCCCCGGACTAGCGGGAGTTTCTAGCACAGATACGCAGTATTTT | CASSPGLAGVSSTDTQYF
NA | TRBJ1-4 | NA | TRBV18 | TGTGCCAGCTCACCGGGGGCAGGAGAGAGAAAACTGTTTTTT | CASSPGAGERKLFF
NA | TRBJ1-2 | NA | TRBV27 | TGTGCCAGCAGTTTTGGCGGGGGGGGGAACTATGGCTACACCTTC | CASSFGGGGNYGYTF
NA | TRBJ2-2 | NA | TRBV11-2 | TGTGCCGCCAGTGGGACAACGAACACCGGGGAGCTGTTTTTT | CAASGTTNTGELFF
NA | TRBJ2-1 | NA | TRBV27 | TGTGCCAGCAGTGTCGCCGGTTTGTACAATGAGCAGTTCTTC | CASSVAGLYNEQFF
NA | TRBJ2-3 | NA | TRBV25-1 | TGTGCCAGCGCCCCCGGGGATACGCAGTATTTT | CASAPGDTQYF
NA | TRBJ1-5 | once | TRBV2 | TGTGCCAGCAGTCTCAGGGATAGCAATCAGCCCCAGCATTTT | CASSLRDSNQPQHF
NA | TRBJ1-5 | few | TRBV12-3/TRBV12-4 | TGTGCCAGCAGGAGGAGCGATCAGCCCCAGCATTTT | CASRRSDQPQHF
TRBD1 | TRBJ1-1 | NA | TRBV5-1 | TGCGCCAGCAGCCCAGTACGAGGACAGGGGGCGAGGGCTTTCTTT | CASSPVRGQGARAFF
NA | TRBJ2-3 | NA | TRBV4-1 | TGCGCCAGCAGCCAAGATCGGGGGATCACAGATACGCAGTATTTT | CASSQDRGITDTQYF
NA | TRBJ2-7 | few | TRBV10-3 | TGTGCCATAAGACAGCAAGGAACCTACGAGCAGTACTTC | CAIRQQGTYEQYF
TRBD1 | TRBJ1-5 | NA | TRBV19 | TGTGCCAGTAGTAGGGGACAGGCCGCCCATCAGCCCCAGCATTTT | CASSRGQAAHQPQHF
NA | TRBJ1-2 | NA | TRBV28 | TGTGCCATCGGACGCCAGGGCCAGAACTATGGCTACACCTTC | CAIGRQGQNYGYTF
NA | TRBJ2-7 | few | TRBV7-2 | TGTGCCAGCAGCTTAGTGGGGGCGCTGACCTACGAGCAGTACTTC | CASSLVGALTYEQYF
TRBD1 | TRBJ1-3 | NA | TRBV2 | TGTGCCAGCAGGGTTGACAGGGGTTACGCTGGAAACACCATATATTTT | CASRVDRGYAGNTIYF
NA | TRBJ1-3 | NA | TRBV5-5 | TGTGCCAGTTGGGAGAGTGCCTCCGGGGGAAACACCATATATTTT | CASWESASGGNTIYF
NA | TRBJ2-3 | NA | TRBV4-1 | TGCGCCAGCAGCCGCGGTGGAGTAGCTCTTCTAGGAAATACGCAGTATTTT | CASSRGGVALLGNTQYF
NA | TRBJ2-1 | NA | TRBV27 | TGTGCCAGCAGTTTAGTCGCCTACAATGAGCAGTTCTTC | CASSLVAYNEQFF
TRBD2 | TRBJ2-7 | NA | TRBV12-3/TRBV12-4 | TGTGCCAGCAGTGGGAGGGGCGAGCAGTACTTC | CASSGRGEQYF
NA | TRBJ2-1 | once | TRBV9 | TGTGCCAGCAGCCCCAGCCGGGGGGAGCAGTTCTTC | CASSPSRGEQFF
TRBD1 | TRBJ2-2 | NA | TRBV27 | TGTGCCAGCAGTTTGAGGGGGCCCTACACCGGGGAGCTGTTTTTT | CASSLRGPYTGELFF
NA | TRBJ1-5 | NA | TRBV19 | TGTGCCAGTAGTATACCCATGGCGGATCATAGCAATCAGCCCCAGCATTTT | CASSIPMADHSNQPQHF
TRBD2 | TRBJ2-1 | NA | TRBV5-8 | TGTGCCAGCAGCTTAGTCCTAGCGGGAGGTCTTTCGTTAGGCGAGCAGTTCTTC | CASSLVLAGGLSLGEQFF
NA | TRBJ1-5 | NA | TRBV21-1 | TGTGCCAGCAGCAAAGGCTCAAGGCAGGGAATTAGAAGCAATCAGCCCCAGCATTTT | CASSKGSRQGIRSNQPQHF
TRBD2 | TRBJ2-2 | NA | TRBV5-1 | TGCGCCAGCAGTAGTAGCGGGAGGAGGAGCGGGGAGCTGTTTTTT | CASSSSGRRSGELFF
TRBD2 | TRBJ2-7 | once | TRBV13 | TGTGCCAGCAGCGCTACCCCCGGGACTAGCGGGGGGACCGACTACGAGCAGTACTTC | CASSATPGTSGGTDYEQYF
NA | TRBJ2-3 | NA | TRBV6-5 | TGTGCCAGCAGTTACGGGAGTAGCACAGATACGCAGTATTTT | CASSYGSSTDTQYF
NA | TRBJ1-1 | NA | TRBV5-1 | TGCGCCAGCAAGGGGGAGGGCATGAACACTGAAGCTTTCTTT | CASKGEGMNTEAFF
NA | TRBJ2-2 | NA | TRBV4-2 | TGTGCCAGCAGCCAAGTCCCTAGCGCGAACACCGGGGAGCTGTTTTTT | CASSQVPSANTGELFF
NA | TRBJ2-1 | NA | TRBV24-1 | TGTGCCACCAGTGTAGCGTACAATGAGCAGTTCTTC | CATSVAYNEQFF
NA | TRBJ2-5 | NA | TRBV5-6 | TGTGCCAGCAGCTTGAGTTTTGGCGAGACCCAGTACTTC | CASSLSFGETQYF
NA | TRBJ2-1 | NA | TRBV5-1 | TGCGCCAGCAGCTTGGGGACACTGGGCAATGAGCAGTTCTTC | CASSLGTLGNEQFF
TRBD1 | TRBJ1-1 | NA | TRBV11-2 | TGTGCCAGCAGCTCGGGGGACAGGGGGCGGACCACTGAAGCTTTCTTT | CASSSGDRGRTTEAFF
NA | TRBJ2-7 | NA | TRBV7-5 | TGTGTCAGAAGCTTCGGGACAGGCTGGAGGAACGAGCAGTACTTC | CVRSFGTGWRNEQYF
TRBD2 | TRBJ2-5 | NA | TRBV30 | TGTGCCTGGAGTAACGGGGGGGGAGAGACCCAGTACTTC | CAWSNGGGETQYF
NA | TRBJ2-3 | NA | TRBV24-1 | TGTGCCACCAGTGATTTAGGGGCAGATACGCAGTATTTT | CATSDLGADTQYF
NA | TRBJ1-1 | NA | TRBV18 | TGTGCCAGCTCGCGCGAACCCGGGGGAGGTAGGCACACTGAAGCTTTCTTT | CASSREPGGGRHTEAFF
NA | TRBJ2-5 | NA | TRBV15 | TGTGCCACCAGCACCCGACGGGAAGAGACCCAGTACTTC | CATSTRREETQYF
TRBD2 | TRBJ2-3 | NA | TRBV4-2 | TGTGCCAGCAGCCAAACGGGACTAGCGGGAGTTTTTACGCAGTATTTT | CASSQTGLAGVFTQYF
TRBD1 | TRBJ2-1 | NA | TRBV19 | TGTGCCAGTAGTATCCTACAGGGGGCCGGGAGAAATGAGCAGTTCTTC | CASSILQGAGRNEQFF
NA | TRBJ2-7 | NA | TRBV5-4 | TGTGCCAGCAGCTTGGTGGGGGGAGGAAACGAGCAGTACTTC | CASSLVGGGNEQYF
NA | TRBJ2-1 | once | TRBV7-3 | TGTGCCAGCAGCTTAAATGGCGGAGTCGGAGACAATGAGCAGTTCTTC | CASSLNGGVGDNEQFF
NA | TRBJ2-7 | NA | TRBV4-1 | TGCGCCAGCAGCCCGACGGTGTCCGGGAACGAGCAGTACTTC | CASSPTVSGNEQYF